This TCR beta chain was recorded in a study of Graves' ophthalmopathy and Graves' hyperthyroidism. Regarding the study as a whole: Blood was where most expanded thyroid clonotypes above 0.001 frequency also turned up.

The germline V and J ends were trimmed by 11 bases and 0 bases, with 8 bases remaining between them. The CDR3 consists of 13 residues. Germline V gene data show CDR1 as LNHDA and CDR2 as SQIVND (reference sequence). TCR beta CDR3 regions were amplified from RNA transcripts. The first round was an RT-PCR with HTBI primers, and the second round was a multiplex PCR. MiXCR was run by TCRdb on the multiplex PCR reads, yielding one entry per CDR3 protein. The top ten clones hold roughly 11% of a sample with 1 million to 1.3 million distinct CDR3 sequences, about two fifths of them seen once. As to this clonotype: Its antigen is unknown.

Certain patients, namely those with other autoimmune diseases, uncontrolled infections, pregnancy or lactation, were excluded. The sequence was collected from an adult man with Graves' hyperthyroidism. Sample: peripheral blood or thyroid tissue (not recorded which). The chain employs TRBV19 and TRBJ2-6, with D perhaps TRBD1 (5 bases). The CDR3 sequence is CAGRASGANVLTF. The CDR3 nucleotides are TGTGCCGGCAGGGCCTCTGGGGCCAACGTCCTGACTTTC.